The rows below give T cell receptor beta chains drawn from one sample of a study of blood T cell repertoires in COVID-19. Profiling relied on immunoSEQ multiplex PCR, and the TCRdb table lists in-frame clones only, not all of them. Among around 300,000 clones listed, 80% to 90% were seen once. The sequenced sample consisted of peripheral blood. The source is a woman in her 70s with acute or convalescent COVID-19. CDR3s include the opening cysteine and the closing phenylalanine or tryptophan. A D gene is named only where the DNA matches it firmly. The listing skips clone size in some rows; elsewhere it reads once, few, many or a size class.

size: NA
length: 20
V: TRBV15
D: TRBD1
J: TRBJ2-4
DNA: TGTGCCACCAGCAGGGAAAGACCGGGACAGGGGGCGAGATCCTCACTCATTCAGTACTTC
CDR3: CATSRERPGQGARSSLIQYF

size: NA
length: 15
V: TRBV4-1
D: TRBD1
J: TRBJ1-5
DNA: TGCGCCAGCAGCCGAGGACAGGGAGTTTGGCAGCCCCAGCATTTT
CDR3: CASSRGQGVWQPQHF

size: NA
length: 13
V: TRBV6-1
D: NA
J: TRBJ2-7
DNA: TGTGCCAGCAGTGAACCATTCTCCTACGAGCAGTACTTC
CDR3: CASSEPFSYEQYF

size: NA
length: 14
V: TRBV9
D: NA
J: TRBJ2-1
DNA: TGTGCCAGCAGCGTATATTACAGAAACAATGAGCAGTTCTTC
CDR3: CASSVYYRNNEQFF

size: NA
length: 13
V: TRBV11-3
D: NA
J: TRBJ1-1
DNA: TGTGCCAGCAGCGGCACTACATCCACTGAAGCTTTCTTT
CDR3: CASSGTTSTEAFF

size: NA
length: 14
V: TRBV6-2/TRBV6-3
D: TRBD1
J: TRBJ1-1
DNA: TGTGCCAGCAGTCCGGACAGGCCGGTGGCTGAAGCTTTCTTT
CDR3: CASSPDRPVAEAFF

size: once
length: 15
V: TRBV28
D: TRBD1
J: TRBJ1-5
DNA: TGTGCCAGCAGGCCAGGGGGACAGGGGGCCCAGCCCCAGCATTTT
CDR3: CASRPGGQGAQPQHF

size: NA
length: 15
V: TRBV27
D: NA
J: TRBJ2-1
DNA: TGTGCCAGCAGTCCTCCTGACAGTTCCTACAATGAGCAGTTCTTC
CDR3: CASSPPDSSYNEQFF

size: NA
length: 13
V: TRBV2
D: NA
J: TRBJ2-1
DNA: TGTGCCAGCAGTGAAGCGGGGGGTAATGAGCAGTTCTTC
CDR3: CASSEAGGNEQFF

size: NA
length: 15
V: TRBV7-3
D: NA
J: TRBJ1-1
DNA: TGTGCCAGCAGCCAAGGGGGATTCCCCAACACTGAAGCTTTCTTT
CDR3: CASSQGGFPNTEAFF

size: NA
length: 14
V: TRBV3-1/TRBV3-2
D: TRBD1
J: TRBJ1-2
DNA: TGTGCCAGCAGCCAAGGAGGGGGCGACTATGGCTACACCTTC
CDR3: CASSQGGGDYGYTF

size: NA
length: 15
V: TRBV6-5
D: NA
J: TRBJ1-4
DNA: TGTGCCAGCAGACGCGTAGATGCAACTAATGAAAAACTGTTTTTT
CDR3: CASRRVDATNEKLFF

size: once
length: 16
V: TRBV3-1/TRBV3-2
D: NA
J: TRBJ1-4
DNA: TGTGCCAGCAGCCAAAACAGGCCCGCAACTAATGAAAAACTGTTTTTT
CDR3: CASSQNRPATNEKLFF

size: NA
length: 16
V: TRBV5-6
D: NA
J: TRBJ2-1
DNA: TGTGCCAGCAGCTTGGATTTGGAGAGCTCCTACAATGAGCAGTTCTTC
CDR3: CASSLDLESSYNEQFF

size: NA
length: 14
V: TRBV28
D: NA
J: TRBJ1-1
DNA: TGTGCCAGCAGGGGGGGGACGGGATACACTGAAGCTTTCTTT
CDR3: CASRGGTGYTEAFF

size: NA
length: 16
V: TRBV4-2
D: NA
J: TRBJ2-3
DNA: TGTGCCAGCAGCCAAGATCCCGCAGGGCGTCCAGATACGCAGTATTTT
CDR3: CASSQDPAGRPDTQYF

size: once
length: 15
V: TRBV6-5
D: TRBD2
J: TRBJ2-7
DNA: TGTGCCAGCAGACAAGCTAGCGGGGGGGCCTACGAGCAGTACTTC
CDR3: CASRQASGGAYEQYF

size: NA
length: 14
V: TRBV3-1/TRBV3-2
D: NA
J: TRBJ2-6
DNA: TGTGCCAGCAGCCCAGGGGCTGGGGCCAACGTCCTGACTTTC
CDR3: CASSPGAGANVLTF

size: NA
length: 13
V: TRBV12-3/TRBV12-4
D: NA
J: TRBJ1-1
DNA: TGTGCCAGCAGAAAGCTACCGAACACTGAAGCTTTCTTT
CDR3: CASRKLPNTEAFF

size: NA
length: 15
V: TRBV7-9
D: TRBD2
J: TRBJ2-5
DNA: TGTGCCAGCAGCCCGCTGGGGGGGGGTGGCGAGACCCAGTACTTC
CDR3: CASSPLGGGGETQYF

size: NA
length: 16
V: TRBV6-5
D: NA
J: TRBJ2-7
DNA: TGTGCCAGCAGTTATGGGGTTGCCGGGACATCCAACGAGCAGTACTTC
CDR3: CASSYGVAGTSNEQYF

size: NA
length: 9
V: TRBV24-1
D: NA
J: TRBJ2-7
DNA: TGTGCCACCGTACAGGGATGTGGCTTC
CDR3: CATVQGCGF

size: NA
length: 15
V: TRBV6-2/TRBV6-3
D: NA
J: TRBJ1-1
DNA: TGTGCCAGCAGTACCTCCCGGGGAATGAACACTGAAGCTTTCTTT
CDR3: CASSTSRGMNTEAFF

size: NA
length: 15
V: TRBV9
D: NA
J: TRBJ2-1
DNA: TGTGCCAGCAGCGTAGTCGCCTCCCGGGGGTATGTACAGTTCTTC
CDR3: CASSVVASRGYVQFF

size: NA
length: 11
V: TRBV20-1
D: NA
J: TRBJ2-5
DNA: TGCAGTGCGGGGGCCGGGGAGACCCAGTACTTC
CDR3: CSAGAGETQYF

size: NA
length: 16
V: TRBV13
D: NA
J: TRBJ1-2
DNA: TGTGCCAGCAGCTTGAACCGACAGGCTTTACCTTATGGCTACACCTTC
CDR3: CASSLNRQALPYGYTF